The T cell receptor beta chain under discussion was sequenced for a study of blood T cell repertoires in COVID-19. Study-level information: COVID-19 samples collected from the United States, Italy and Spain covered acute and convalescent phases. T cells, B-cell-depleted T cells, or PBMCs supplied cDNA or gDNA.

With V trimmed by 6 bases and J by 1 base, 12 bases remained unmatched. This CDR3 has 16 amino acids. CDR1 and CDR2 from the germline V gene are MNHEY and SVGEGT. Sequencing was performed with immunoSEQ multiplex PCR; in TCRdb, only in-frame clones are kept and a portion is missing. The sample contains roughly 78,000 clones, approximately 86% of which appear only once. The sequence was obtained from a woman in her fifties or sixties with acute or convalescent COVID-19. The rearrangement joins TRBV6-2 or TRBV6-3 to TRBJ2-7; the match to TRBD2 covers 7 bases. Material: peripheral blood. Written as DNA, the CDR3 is TGTGCCAGCAGCACTCGGGGGGAGCGGGGATCCTACGAGCAGTACTTC. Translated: CASSTRGERGSYEQYF.